One sample yielded the 25 T cell receptor beta chains listed below, sequenced in a study of blood T cell repertoires in COVID-19 (dated by TCRdb to 2018 to 2021). Libraries were constructed by the immunoSEQ multiplex PCR assay. This is the immuneACCESS table as TCRdb keeps it, with only in-frame sequences that have V and J called. A part of the clones is gone; compared with another copy, unresolved V genes explain less than half, and the rest is unexplained. The sample table lists tens of thousands of clones, 87% of them with a count of one. The ten most abundant clones make up 15% of the sample. Source material: peripheral blood. The receptors come from a male donor with acute or convalescent COVID-19.

V gene TRBV10-3 combines with J gene TRBJ1-2; D not resolved. This CDR3 is built from 14 residues. Per germline, CDR1 ENHRY and CDR2 SYGVKD. With 0 bases removed from V and 2 bases from J, the gap between germline ends came to 7 bases. The CDR3 DNA sequence: TGTGCCATCAGTGAGTCGTCTGTAAACTATGGCTACACCTTC. Its protein product is CAISESSVNYGYTF.

This clone appeared once. This rearrangement joins TRBV28 to TRBJ2-7, with 8 bases fitting TRBD2. CDR3 length equals 13 residues. Germline loops: CDR1 MDHEN, CDR2 SYDVKM. The ends lost 7 bases at V and 6 bases at J; junction bases unmatched: 8. The chain's CDR3 is CASTAPAGGEQYF. The CDR3 DNA is TGTGCCAGCACTGCCCCCGCGGGGGGCGAGCAGTACTTC. The complete variable domain, with remaining parts taken from reference TRBV28 and TRBJ2-7, reads DVKVTQSSRYLVKRTGEKVFLECVQDMDHENMFWYRQDPGLGLRLIYFSYDVKMKEKGDIPEGYSVSREKKERFSLILESASTNQTSMYLCASTAPAGGEQYFGPGTRLTVT.

The rearrangement uses TRBV30 and TRBJ1-5, with unresolved D. The germline V and J ends were trimmed by 3 bases and 0 bases, with 12 bases remaining between them. This CDR3 is built from 15 residues. Germline CDR1 reads GTSNPN; CDR2 reads SVGIG (reference sequence). CDR3 sequence (DNA): TGTGCCTGGAGCCACACACCGAATAGCAATCAGCCCCAGCATTTT. It encodes CAWSHTPNSNQPQHF. The variable domain in full, with the rest retrieved from reference TRBV30 and TRBJ1-5, is SQTIHQWPATLVQPVGSPLSLECTVEGTSNPNLYWYRQAAGRGLQLLFYSVGIGQISSEVPQNLSASRPQDRQFILSSKKLLLSDSGFYLCAWSHTPNSNQPQHFGDGTRLSIL.

The rearrangement joins TRBV5-4 to TRBJ1-2; 8 nucleotides align to TRBD1. CDR3 length equals 13 residues. V shed 4 bases, J shed 4 bases, and the junction held 3 bases outside the gene matches. Germline V gene sequence: CDR1 SGHNT, CDR2 YYREEE (reference sequence). The CDR3: CASSRGQGYGYTF. DNA of the CDR3: TGTGCCAGCAGCCGAGGACAGGGCTATGGCTACACCTTC.

The chain links TRBV12-3 or TRBV12-4 to TRBJ2-2, with D hard to call. Trimming pared 5 bases from V and 6 bases from J, leaving 7 bases between. The CDR3 covers 12 residues. The CDR3 DNA reads as TGTGCCAGCAGTCAAACTCCCGGGGAGCTGTTTTTT. Its protein is CASSQTPGELFF.

This clone showed up just a few times. At one boundary the junction diverges from the germline segment, which might be a read error. V and J are TRBV27 and TRBJ1-4; D call uncertain. Per the germline V gene, CDR1 is MNHEY and CDR2 is SMNVEV (reference sequence). The CDR3 has 13 amino acids. CDR3 DNA: TGTGCCAGCAGTTTATCTCTAAATGGAAAACTGTTTTTT. Encoded protein: CASSLSLNGKLFF. The whole variable domain, remainder taken from reference TRBV27 and TRBJ1-4, is EAQVTQNPRYLITVTGKKLTVTCSQNMNHEYMSWYRQDPGLGLRQIYYSMNVEVTDKGDVPEGYKVSRKEKRNFPLILESPSPNQTSLYFCASSLSLNGKLFFGSGTQLSVL.

The chain uses TRBV6-6 and TRBJ1-5; no clear D. This CDR3 has 15 residues. Germline values: CDR1 MNHNY, CDR2 SVGAGI (reference sequence). Between the trimmed V and J ends, which lost 6 bases and 3 bases, there was a span of 15 bases. This CDR3 reads CASSPGSPHNQPQHF. As DNA, the CDR3 is TGTGCCAGCAGCCCCGGGAGCCCACACAATCAGCCCCAGCATTTT.

The V and J genes are TRBV19 and TRBJ2-7; 7 bases agree with TRBD1. Germline loops: CDR1 LNHDA, CDR2 SQIVND (reference sequence). The length of the CDR3 is 12 residues. V lost 9 bases and J lost 6; bases outside the gene matches: 8. The CDR3 coding sequence is TGTGCCAGCTCGGACAGGCGTCTCGAGCAGTACTTC. Translating it yields CASSDRRLEQYF.

The V call is TRBV6-4, the J call TRBJ2-3; the match to TRBD1 covers 7 bases. Per germline, CDR1 MRHNA and CDR2 SNTAGT. The CDR3 is 14 residues long. J lost 1 base, V lost 5 bases, and 3 bases had no gene match. In DNA, the CDR3 is TGTGCCAGCAGTCCTACAGGGGGCACAGATACGCAGTATTTT. It codes for CASSPTGGTDTQYF.

The CDR3 sequence is CASAPRWETVGTDTQYF. The CDR3 DNA is TGTGCTAGTGCCCCCCGGTGGGAGACGGTCGGCACAGATACGCAGTATTTT. J is TRBJ2-3 and V is TRBV12-5, with a possible D match to TRBD2 (5 bases). This CDR3 has 17 amino acids. Germline V gives CDR1 LGHNT, CDR2 FRNRAP. V was cut by 7 bases and J by 1 base, with 21 bases left in between.

The rearrangement joins TRBV16 to TRBJ2-7; tentatively, D is TRBD2 (6 bases). Between the trimmed V and J ends, which lost 0 bases and 5 bases, there was a span of 8 bases. The CDR3 is made up of 13 amino acids. Germline assignment: CDR1 KGHSY and CDR2 FQNENV. CDR3 loop: CASSQSEGNEQYF. The CDR3, as DNA: TGTGCCAGCAGCCAATCGGAGGGGAACGAGCAGTACTTC.

The V call is TRBV5-1, the J call TRBJ2-6; D is uncertain. The CDR3 extends over 15 amino acids. Trimming stripped 3 bases from V and 1 base from J, with 8 bases between. Germline V gene data show CDR1 as SGHRS and CDR2 as YFSETQ. The CDR3 protein is CASSSGVSGANVLTF. In nucleotides, the CDR3 is TGCGCCAGCAGCTCGGGTGTTTCTGGGGCCAACGTCCTGACTTTC. Using reference TRBV5-1 and TRBJ2-6 for the parts outside the CDR3, the full variable domain is KAGVTQTPRYLIKTRGQQVTLSCSPISGHRSVSWYQQTPGQGLQFLFEYFSETQRNKGNFPGRFSGRQFSNSRSEMNVSTLELGDSALYLCASSSGVSGANVLTFGAGSRLTVL.

The V and J genes are TRBV6-1 and TRBJ1-2; tentatively, D is TRBD1 (6 bases). Germline V gene sequence: CDR1 MNHNS, CDR2 SASEGT. The CDR3 has 13 amino acids. Trimming stripped 3 bases from V and 5 bases from J, with 10 bases between. The CDR3 nucleotides read TGTGCCAGCAGTGACAGGGGCGGGTATGGCTACACCTTC. Its translation is CASSDRGGYGYTF.

The chain is built from TRBV6-6 and TRBJ2-3; D unresolved. V lost 3 bases, J lost 4 bases, and 5 bases lay in between. The CDR3 has 12 amino acids. CDR1 is MNHNY, CDR2 SVGAGI, per germline (reference sequence). This CDR3 reads CASSYRADTQYF. CDR3 nucleotide sequence: TGTGCCAGCAGTTATCGGGCAGATACGCAGTATTTT.

The V and J genes are TRBV2 and TRBJ1-4; D is ambiguous. CDR1 SNHLY and CDR2 FYNNEI come from the germline V gene. V was trimmed by 8 bases and J by 6 bases, leaving 10 bases between them. The CDR3 is 12 residues long. CDR3 residues: CASSLSDEKLFF. The CDR3 DNA reads TGTGCCAGCTCGCTTAGCGATGAAAAACTGTTTTTT.

The chain uses TRBV6-1 and TRBJ2-3, with TRBD2 matching 13 bases. CDR1 is MNHNS, CDR2 SASEGT, per germline. The CDR3 totals 16 residues. Germline trimming cut 4 bases from V and 1 base from J; bases unmatched to any gene: 2. The CDR3 is CASSVGTSGGTDTQYF. CDR3 in DNA: TGTGCCAGCAGTGTTGGGACTAGCGGGGGCACAGATACGCAGTATTTT.

The rearrangement uses TRBV20-1 and TRBJ2-7, with D possibly being TRBD1 (5 bases). This CDR3 is 14 amino acids long. Germline V CDR1 and CDR2: DFQATT, SNEGSKA (reference sequence). V was shortened by 3 bases and J by 2 bases, with 14 bases between the two germline ends. CDR3 sequence reads: CSASSTGNPYEQYF. As DNA, the CDR3 is TGCAGTGCTAGTTCAACAGGAAATCCCTACGAGCAGTACTTC.

The chain combines TRBV19 with TRBJ1-1; weak D call: TRBD1 (6 bases). This CDR3 has 13 residues. CDR1 and CDR2 (germline): LNHDA, SQIVND (reference sequence). V gave up 6 bases and J gave up 5 bases, with 13 bases separating them. The CDR3 loop is CASSRRGLTEAFF. In DNA, the CDR3 is TGTGCCAGTAGCAGAAGGGGGTTAACTGAAGCTTTCTTT.

This rearrangement joins TRBV5-6 to TRBJ1-2; a possible D gene is TRBD1 (6 bases). Germline V gene lookup returns CDR1 SGHDT and CDR2 YYEEEE. Trimming removed 0 bases at V and 4 bases at J, with 10 bases between. This CDR3 is 14 amino acids long. The CDR3 DNA reads TGTGCCAGCAGCTTGGTAGGGGGTAGCTATGGCTACACCTTC. Translated, it gives CASSLVGGSYGYTF.

This clone was observed many times. The genes are TRBV19 and TRBJ2-5, with a possible D match to TRBD1 (8 bases). V lost 4 bases to trimming and J lost 1 base, with 22 bases between them. From germline, CDR1 is LNHDA and CDR2 SQIVND (reference sequence). This CDR3 spans 18 amino acids. The CDR3 loop reads CASSTWTGLGGGQETQYF. The CDR3 coding sequence is TGTGCCAGTAGTACCTGGACAGGGCTTGGCGGGGGCCAAGAGACCCAGTACTTC. Based on the CDR3 plus reference TRBV19 and TRBJ2-5, the full variable domain is DGGITQSPKYLFRKEGQNVTLSCEQNLNHDAMYWYRQDPGQGLRLIYYSQIVNDFQKGDIAEGYSVSREKKESFPLTVTSAQKNPTAFYLCASSTWTGLGGGQETQYFGPGTRLLVL.

As DNA, the CDR3 is TGTGCCAGCCGAGGAACCGGGGAGCTGTTTTTT. Protein product: CASRGTGELFF. J is TRBJ2-2 and V is TRBV19, with D unclear. This CDR3 has 11 residues. Trimming left V 9 bases short and J 5 bases short, with 7 bases between. CDR1 is LNHDA, CDR2 SQIVND, per germline (reference sequence). The full variable domain, with the rest looked up from reference TRBV19 and TRBJ2-2, is DGGITQSPKYLFRKEGQNVTLSCEQNLNHDAMYWYRQDPGQGLRLIYYSQIVNDFQKGDIAEGYSVSREKKESFPLTVTSAQKNPTAFYLCASRGTGELFFGEGSRLTVL.

V is TRBV6-5 and J is TRBJ1-1, with 7 nucleotides matching TRBD1. The J segment lost 4 bases and the V segment lost 7 bases, leaving 12 bases of the junction unmatched. The CDR3 has 15 residues. The germline CDR1 and CDR2 sequences are MNHEY and SVGAGI. Here the CDR3 reads CASTPTGTVSTEAFF. The CDR3 DNA reads as TGTGCCAGCACTCCAACCGGGACAGTGAGCACTGAAGCTTTCTTT.

The chain recombines TRBV19 with TRBJ2-6; D is possibly TRBD1 (6 bases). The CDR3 is made up of 18 amino acids. Germline-derived CDR1 and CDR2 are LNHDA and SQIVND (reference sequence). V dropped 3 bases and J dropped 2 bases, with 17 bases sitting between them. Here the CDR3 DNA reads TGTGCCAGTAGTATTCAGGGGACAACCTCTCCTGGGGCCAACGTCCTGACTTTC. As protein: CASSIQGTTSPGANVLTF.

This chain links TRBV19 with TRBJ2-7, with 10 bases matching TRBD1. CDR1 and CDR2 from the germline V gene are LNHDA and SQIVND (reference sequence). Germline trimming cut 4 bases from V and 4 bases from J; bases unmatched to any gene: 7. The CDR3 has 15 residues. The CDR3 DNA reads as TGTGCCAGTAGTACCCGGACAGGGGGAAGTTACGAGCAGTACTTC. Its protein is CASSTRTGGSYEQYF. Variable domain in full (rest from reference TRBV19 and TRBJ2-7): DGGITQSPKYLFRKEGQNVTLSCEQNLNHDAMYWYRQDPGQGLRLIYYSQIVNDFQKGDIAEGYSVSREKKESFPLTVTSAQKNPTAFYLCASSTRTGGSYEQYFGPGTRLTVT.

This chain links TRBV11-2 with TRBJ2-5; 8 bases agree with TRBD1. Losses at the gene ends were 8 bases for V and 8 bases for J; bases not matched to a gene: 13. From germline, CDR1 is SGHAT and CDR2 FQNNGV. CDR3 length: 14 residues. The CDR3 sequence is CASCFPDRASTQYF. The CDR3 DNA reads as TGTGCCAGCTGTTTCCCGGACAGGGCTTCTACCCAGTACTTC.